This T cell receptor beta chain was identified in a study of response to subunit inactivated influenza vaccine. The study's findings and limits: A suggestion made by the authors is that each seasonal influenza vaccination recruits few new T cells.

This clonotype occurred a few times. Antigen unknown. MiXCR, applied by TCRdb to the RT-PCR reads, yields one record per CDR3 protein. The sample contains 500,000 to 650,000 distinct CDR3 sequences, around 8% of which appear only once. Germline CDR1 and CDR2: MNHEY and SMNVEV (reference sequence). V lost 5 bases to trimming and J lost 4 bases; unmatched junction nucleotides: 7. CDR3 length: 16 residues. The sequenced sample was PBMCs from blood, obtained less than 30 months after vaccination. The sequence was collected from a man between 50 and 69 years old who received an inactivated influenza vaccine. The chain combines TRBV27 with TRBJ2-2, with 10 bases aligning to TRBD2. CDR3 sequence (DNA): TGTGCCAGCAGTCTCATAGCGGGAGGAGGCACCGGGGAGCTGTTTTTT. As protein: CASSLIAGGGTGELFF.